This TCR beta chain is from a study of regulatory T cells in long-lasting Graves disease. Study results and caveats: Persistent disease exhibited a predilection for TRBV28, TRBJ1-2 and TRBJ2-5. Comparison showed that persistent patients shared more public clonotypes (about 2,700) than new patients (roughly 1,000).

Sample time point: newly diagnosed GD, antithyroid drugs for less than 3 months. Isolated PBMC RNA provided the starting material for the TCR library. CDR3 regions were amplified by Arm-PCR using iRepertoire HTBI primers to build TCR beta libraries. TCRdb independently ran MiXCR on the multiplex PCR reads; one entry per CDR3 protein. The sample has some 560,000 distinct CDR3 sequences; roughly 15% are singletons. As concerns this clonotype: Its antigen is unidentified.

Germline assignment: CDR1 MDHEN and CDR2 SYDVKM. With 6 bases clipped from V and 4 bases from J, the junction kept 8 bases outside the gene matches. This CDR3 has 16 residues. These sequences were also reported in another study, on T cells in Graves' hyperthyroidism and ophthalmopathy.

This sequence was found in a woman in her forties or fifties with Graves disease. Here the sequenced sample was peripheral blood mononuclear cells (PBMCs), taken at new diagnosis, from a patient treated with antithyroid drugs. The chain has TRBV28 and TRBJ2-2; 10 bases map to TRBD1. As DNA, the CDR3 is TGTGCCAGCAGGGAAAGGACAGGGGGGCGCACCGGGGAGCTGTTTTTT. Translation: CASRERTGGRTGELFF.